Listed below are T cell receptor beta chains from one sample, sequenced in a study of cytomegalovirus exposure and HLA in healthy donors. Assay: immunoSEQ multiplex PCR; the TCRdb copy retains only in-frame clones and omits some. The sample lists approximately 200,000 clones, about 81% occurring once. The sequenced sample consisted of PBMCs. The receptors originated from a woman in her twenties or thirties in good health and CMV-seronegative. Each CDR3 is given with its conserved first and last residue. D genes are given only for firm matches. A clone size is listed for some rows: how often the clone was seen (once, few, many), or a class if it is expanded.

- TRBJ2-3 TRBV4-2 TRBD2 CASSHEDRLAGADTQYF TGTGCCAGCAGCCACGAAGATCGACTAGCGGGTGCAGATACGCAGTATTTT
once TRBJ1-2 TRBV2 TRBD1 CASSRDRGPTGYTF TGTGCCAGCAGTAGGGACAGGGGGCCGACTGGCTACACCTTC
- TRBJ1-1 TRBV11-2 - CASSYLGGVNEAFF TGTGCCAGCAGCTACCTGGGGGGGGTCAATGAAGCTTTCTTT
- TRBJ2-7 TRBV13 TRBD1 CASSLIDREYEQYF TGTGCCAGCAGCTTAATAGACAGGGAATACGAGCAGTACTTC
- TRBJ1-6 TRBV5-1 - CASSSTRDGRSSPLHF TGCGCCAGCAGCTCGACCCGGGACGGGAGAAGTTCACCCCTCCACTTT
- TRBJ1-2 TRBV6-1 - CASNRQGWYGYTF TGTGCCAGCAATCGCCAGGGGTGGTATGGCTACACCTTC
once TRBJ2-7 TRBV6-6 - CASSYSKDNPSLEQYF TGTGCCAGCAGTTACTCGAAGGACAACCCATCTCTCGAGCAGTACTTC
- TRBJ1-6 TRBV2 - CASSDRRSSYNSPLHF TGTGCCAGCAGTGACAGACGGAGCTCCTATAATTCACCCCTCCACTTT
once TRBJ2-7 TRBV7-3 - CASSLEGVEQYF TGTGCCAGCAGCTTAGAGGGGGTCGAGCAGTACTTC
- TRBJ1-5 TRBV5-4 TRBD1 CASSLDRGVSQPQHF TGTGCCAGCAGCCTCGACAGGGGGGTTTCTCAGCCCCAGCATTTT
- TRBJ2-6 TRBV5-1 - CASSIPSTSGANVLTF TGCGCCAGCAGCATCCCTAGTACCTCCGGGGCCAACGTCCTGACTTTC
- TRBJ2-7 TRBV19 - CASSTRTPYEQYF TGTGCCAGTAGTACCCGGACTCCCTACGAGCAGTACTTC
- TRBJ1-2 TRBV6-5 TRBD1 CASSYRDSYGYTF TGTGCCAGCAGTTACCGGGACAGCTATGGCTACACCTTC
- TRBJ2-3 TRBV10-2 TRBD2 CASRLAYGTQYF TGCGCCTCCAGACTAGCGTACGGTACGCAGTATTTT
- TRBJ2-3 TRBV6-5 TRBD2 CASSTLAGGSDTQYF TGTGCCAGCAGTACACTAGCGGGGGGGTCAGATACGCAGTATTTT
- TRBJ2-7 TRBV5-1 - CASSIYGPSGEQYF TGCGCCAGCAGCATCTACGGACCCTCAGGGGAGCAGTACTTC
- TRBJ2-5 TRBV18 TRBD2 CASSPYGTNQETQYF TGTGCCAGCTCACCCTACGGGACTAACCAAGAGACCCAGTACTTC
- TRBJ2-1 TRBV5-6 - CASSFSPNSYNEQFF TGTGCCAGCAGCTTTAGTCCCAACTCCTACAATGAGCAGTTCTTC
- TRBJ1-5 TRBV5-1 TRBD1 CASSLGTGTVQPQHF TGCGCCAGCAGCTTGGGGACAGGGACCGTTCAGCCCCAGCATTTT
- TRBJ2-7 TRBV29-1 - CSVEGGPPYEQYF TGCAGCGTTGAAGGGGGCCCCCCCTACGAGCAGTACTTC
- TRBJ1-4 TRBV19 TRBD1 CASRDRGGATNEKLFF TGTGCCAGTAGGGACAGGGGTGGGGCTACTAATGAAAAACTGTTTTTT
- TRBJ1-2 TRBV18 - CASSPQLGGNYGYTF TGTGCCAGCTCACCACAACTCGGGGGAAACTATGGCTACACCTTC
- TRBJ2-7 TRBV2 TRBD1 CASSDRGRSYEQYF TGTGCCAGCAGTGACAGGGGGCGGTCCTACGAGCAGTACTTC
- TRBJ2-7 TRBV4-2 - CASSLGGYEQYF TGTGCCAGCAGCTTAGGAGGCTACGAGCAGTACTTC
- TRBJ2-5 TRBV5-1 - CASSERETQYF TGCGCCAGCAGCGAGAGAGAGACCCAGTACTTC
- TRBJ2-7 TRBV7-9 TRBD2 CASSGLTSDSYEQYF TGTGCCAGCAGCGGACTGACTAGCGACTCCTACGAGCAGTACTTC
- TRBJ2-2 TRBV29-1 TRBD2 CSVTIILAGINTGELFF TGCAGCGTGACGATAATTCTAGCGGGAATTAACACCGGGGAGCTGTTTTTT
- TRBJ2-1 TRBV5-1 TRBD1 CASSLADRVGDEQFF TGCGCCAGCAGCTTGGCGGACAGGGTAGGGGATGAGCAGTTCTTC
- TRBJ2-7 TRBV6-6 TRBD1 CASSPPGQGSSYEQYF TGTGCCAGCAGTCCCCCGGGACAGGGGTCCTCCTACGAGCAGTACTTC
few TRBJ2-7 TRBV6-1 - CASNPARYYEQYF TGTGCCAGCAACCCGGCCAGGTACTACGAGCAGTACTTC
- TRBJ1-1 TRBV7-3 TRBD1 CASSPGTAGAAFF TGTGCCAGCAGCCCTGGGACAGCGGGGGCAGCTTTCTTT
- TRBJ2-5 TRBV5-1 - CASSSRHGGGETQYF TGCGCCAGCAGCTCCCGACATGGAGGTGGGGAGACCCAGTACTTC
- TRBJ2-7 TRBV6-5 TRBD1 CASRGDSQYEQYF TGTGCCAGCAGGGGGGACAGTCAATACGAGCAGTACTTC
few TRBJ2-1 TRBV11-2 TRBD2 CATLTSGIDEQFF TGTGCCACCCTCACTAGCGGGATCGATGAGCAGTTCTTC
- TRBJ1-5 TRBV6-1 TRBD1 CATSTGTVSNQPQHF TGTGCCACCTCCACCGGGACAGTCTCGAATCAGCCCCAGCATTTT
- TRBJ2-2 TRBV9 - CASSVELTGGELFF TGTGCCAGCAGCGTAGAACTTACGGGCGGGGAGCTGTTTTTT
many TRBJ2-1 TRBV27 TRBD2 CASSLISGSIGEQFF TGTGCCAGCAGTTTAATCAGCGGGAGTATAGGGGAGCAGTTCTTC
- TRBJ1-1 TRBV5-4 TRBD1 CASSPGQNTEAFF TGTGCCAGCAGCCCGGGACAGAATACTGAAGCTTTCTTT
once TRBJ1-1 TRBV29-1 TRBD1 CSVVKQGAVTEAFF TGCAGCGTGGTCAAACAGGGGGCTGTCACTGAAGCTTTCTTT
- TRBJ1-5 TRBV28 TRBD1 CATSGQTSDQPQHF TGTGCCACCTCGGGACAGACCTCCGATCAGCCCCAGCATTTT
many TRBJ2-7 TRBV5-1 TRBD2 CASSLTRTSGRDHEQYF TGCGCCAGCAGCTTGACCCGGACTAGCGGGAGAGACCACGAGCAGTACTTC
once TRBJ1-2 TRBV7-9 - CASSLGQIDYGYTF TGTGCCAGCAGCTTAGGTCAGATCGACTATGGCTACACCTTC
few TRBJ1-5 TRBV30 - CAWSGSLPNQPQHF TGTGCCTGGAGTGGCAGTTTGCCTAATCAGCCCCAGCATTTT
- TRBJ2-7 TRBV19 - CAIRGSGDEQYF TGTGCCATCCGGGGGTCCGGGGACGAGCAGTACTTC
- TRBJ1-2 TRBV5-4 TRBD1 CASSLGGGRYGYTF TGTGCCAGCAGCTTGGGAGGGGGCCGATATGGCTACACCTTC
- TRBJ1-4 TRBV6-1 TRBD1 CASSDVDRANEKLFF TGTGCCAGCAGTGATGTGGACAGGGCCAATGAAAAACTGTTTTTT
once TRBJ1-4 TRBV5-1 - CASSFDGRATNEKLFF TGCGCCAGCAGCTTCGACGGCAGGGCAACTAATGAAAAACTGTTTTTT
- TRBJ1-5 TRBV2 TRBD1 CASTRDRGPQPQHF TGTGCCAGCACCCGGGACAGGGGGCCTCAGCCCCAGCATTTT
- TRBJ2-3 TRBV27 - CASSTRIAASTDTQYF TGTGCCAGCAGTACGAGGATAGCAGCTAGCACAGATACGCAGTATTTT
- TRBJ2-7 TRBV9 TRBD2 CASSVGLAGVYEQYF TGTGCCAGCAGCGTGGGACTAGCGGGAGTATACGAGCAGTACTTC